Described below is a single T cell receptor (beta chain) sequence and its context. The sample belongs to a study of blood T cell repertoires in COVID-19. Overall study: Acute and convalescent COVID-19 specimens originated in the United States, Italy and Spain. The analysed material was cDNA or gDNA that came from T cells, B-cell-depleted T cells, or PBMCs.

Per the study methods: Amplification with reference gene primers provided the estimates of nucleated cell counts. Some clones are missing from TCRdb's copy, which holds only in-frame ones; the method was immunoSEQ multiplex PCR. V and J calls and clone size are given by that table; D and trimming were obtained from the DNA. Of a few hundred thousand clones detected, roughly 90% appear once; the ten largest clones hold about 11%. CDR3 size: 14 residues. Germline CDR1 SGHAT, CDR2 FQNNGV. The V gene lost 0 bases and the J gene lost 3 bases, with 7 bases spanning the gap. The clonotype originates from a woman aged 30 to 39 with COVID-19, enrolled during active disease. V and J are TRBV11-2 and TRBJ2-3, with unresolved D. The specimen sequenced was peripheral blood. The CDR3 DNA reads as TGTGCCAGCAGCTTAGAGACCGGGACAGATACGCAGTATTTT. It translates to CASSLETGTDTQYF.